Listed below are T cell receptor beta chains from one sample, sequenced in a study of control samples from healthy donors and cancer patients. The table came from immunoSEQ multiplex PCR; TCRdb's copy has only in-frame clones and leaves some out. The sample has some 150,000 clones; just under 95% are singletons. Material: PBMCs. These receptors all come from a man aged 55 to 70 with colorectal cancer. Each CDR3 is given with its conserved first and last residue. D genes are given only for firm matches. Only some rows state a clone size, as once, few, many or a class for expanded clones.

. TRBJ2-5 TRBV7-2 . TGTGCCAGCAGGTGGGGAGAGACCCAGTACTTC CASRWGETQYF
. TRBJ2-3 TRBV3-1/TRBV3-2 . TGTGCCAGCAGCCAAAGAGGGCTCCTTGCAGATACGCAGTATTTT CASSQRGLLADTQYF
. TRBJ1-5 TRBV9 . TGTGCCAGCAGCGCCGGAGGACAGAGCAATCAGCCCCAGCATTTT CASSAGGQSNQPQHF
. TRBJ2-5 TRBV2 . TGTGCCAGCAGGGGGTCCCAAGAGACCCAGTACTTC CASRGSQETQYF
. TRBJ1-1 TRBV24-1 . TGTGCCACCAGTGATGGGAGGGGAACTGAAGCTTTCTTT CATSDGRGTEAFF
few TRBJ2-3 TRBV29-1 TRBD1 TGCAGCGCCGGACAGGGGAGGACAGATACGCAGTATTTT CSAGQGRTDTQYF
. TRBJ2-5 TRBV5-1 TRBD1 TGCGCCAGCAGCTTGGTGGGACAGGGGGCAAGGAAGACCCAGTACTTC CASSLVGQGARKTQYF
. TRBJ1-5 TRBV19 TRBD1 TGTGCCAGTAGTATAAGGTTAAGTAGGCAGGGGGACAATCAGCCCCAGCATTTT CASSIRLSRQGDNQPQHF
. TRBJ2-5 TRBV5-1 . TGCGCCAGCAGCACCCCCGGAGGGTTAGGGCAAGAGACCCAGTACTTC CASSTPGGLGQETQYF
. TRBJ2-7 TRBV19 . TGTGCCAGTAGCGTTCGGGACGGAGGCTACGAGCAGTACTTC CASSVRDGGYEQYF
. TRBJ1-2 TRBV19 TRBD1 TGTGCCAGAAACTTAGGACAGGGGAATTCCTATGGCTACACCTTC CARNLGQGNSYGYTF
. TRBJ2-3 TRBV19 TRBD2 TGTGCCAGTAGTGGATCTAGCGGGGGCGACGCTAGCACAGATACGCAGTATTTT CASSGSSGGDASTDTQYF
once TRBJ2-2 TRBV24-1 TRBD1 TGTGCCACCAGTGACCCAGGGGGAAGCGAGCCCGGGGAGCTGTTTTTT CATSDPGGSEPGELFF
. TRBJ1-1 TRBV6-2/TRBV6-3 . TGTGCCAGCAGTACGGGGACAACTGGAGTGAACACTGAAGCTTTCTTT CASSTGTTGVNTEAFF
. TRBJ2-1 TRBV27 TRBD1 TGTGCCAGCAGTTTGTGGACAGGCCCCTACAATGAGCAGTTCTTC CASSLWTGPYNEQFF
. TRBJ1-5 TRBV6-1 . TGTGCCAGCAGTGAAAACGAGAATCAGCCCCAGCATTTT CASSENENQPQHF
. TRBJ2-5 TRBV6-5 . TGTGCCATAACAGACAGCCGCGGGGAGACCCAGTACTTC CAITDSRGETQYF
. TRBJ2-1 TRBV7-2 TRBD2 TGTGCCAGCAGTCATGGAGCGGGGACCTACAATGAGCAGTTCTTC CASSHGAGTYNEQFF
. TRBJ1-5 TRBV5-6 . TGTGCCAGCAGCTTCGAAGGGTATAGCAATCAGCCCCAGCATTTT CASSFEGYSNQPQHF
. TRBJ1-2 TRBV7-2 . TGTGCCAGCAGCCCCGCGGGCCTGCAGCTGGTTCGTGGCTACACCTTC CASSPAGLQLVRGYTF